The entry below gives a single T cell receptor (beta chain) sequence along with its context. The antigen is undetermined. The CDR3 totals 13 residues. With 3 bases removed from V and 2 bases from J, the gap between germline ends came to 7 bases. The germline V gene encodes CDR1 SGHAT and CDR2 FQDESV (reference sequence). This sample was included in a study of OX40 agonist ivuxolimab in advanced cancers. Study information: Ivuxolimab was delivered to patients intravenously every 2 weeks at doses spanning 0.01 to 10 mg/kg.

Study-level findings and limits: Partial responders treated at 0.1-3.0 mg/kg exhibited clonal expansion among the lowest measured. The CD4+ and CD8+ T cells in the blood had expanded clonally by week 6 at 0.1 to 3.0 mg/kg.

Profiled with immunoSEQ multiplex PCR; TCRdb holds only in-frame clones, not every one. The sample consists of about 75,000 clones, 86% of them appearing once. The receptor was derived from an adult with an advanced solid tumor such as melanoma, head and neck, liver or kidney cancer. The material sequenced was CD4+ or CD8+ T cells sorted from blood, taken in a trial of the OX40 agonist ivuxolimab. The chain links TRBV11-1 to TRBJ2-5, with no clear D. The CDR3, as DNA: TGTGCCAGCAGCTTTAACCTACAAGAGACCCAGTACTTC. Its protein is CASSFNLQETQYF.